This TCR beta chain was found in a study of control samples from healthy donors and cancer patients. The CDR3 spans 15 residues. Germline loops: CDR1 LGHNA, CDR2 YNFKEQ. Trimming removed 3 bases at V and 7 bases at J, with 18 bases between. Profiling relied on immunoSEQ multiplex PCR, and the TCRdb table lists in-frame clones only, not all of them. The sample consists of more than 70,000 clones, about 95% of them appearing once. The chain joins TRBV4-2 to TRBJ1-2; a weak D match, TRBD1 (6 bases). Sequenced sample: blood. This TCR was sampled from a woman younger than 45 in good health. CDR3 region: CASSHEGGSRPGYTF. Written as DNA, the CDR3 is TGTGCCAGCAGCCATGAGGGGGGATCCCGGCCTGGCTACACCTTC.